Reported below is one T cell receptor beta chain. These data come from a study of blood T cell repertoires in COVID-19. The ends lost 0 bases at V and 6 bases at J; junction bases unmatched: 5. Germline lookup yields CDR1 SGHTA and CDR2 FQGNSA. CDR3 size: 17 residues. Profiled with immunoSEQ multiplex PCR; TCRdb holds only in-frame clones, not every one. The table has fewer than 150,000 clones, more than 80% seen once. The sequence was obtained from a woman aged 80 or over in a cohort sampled during active or convalescent COVID-19. The sequenced sample consisted of peripheral blood. V usage is TRBV7-2 and J usage is TRBJ2-1, with 13 positions matching TRBD2. The CDR3 region is CASSLALTSGGGNEQFF. The CDR3 bases are TGTGCCAGCAGCTTAGCGCTAACTAGCGGGGGGGGCAATGAGCAGTTCTTC.